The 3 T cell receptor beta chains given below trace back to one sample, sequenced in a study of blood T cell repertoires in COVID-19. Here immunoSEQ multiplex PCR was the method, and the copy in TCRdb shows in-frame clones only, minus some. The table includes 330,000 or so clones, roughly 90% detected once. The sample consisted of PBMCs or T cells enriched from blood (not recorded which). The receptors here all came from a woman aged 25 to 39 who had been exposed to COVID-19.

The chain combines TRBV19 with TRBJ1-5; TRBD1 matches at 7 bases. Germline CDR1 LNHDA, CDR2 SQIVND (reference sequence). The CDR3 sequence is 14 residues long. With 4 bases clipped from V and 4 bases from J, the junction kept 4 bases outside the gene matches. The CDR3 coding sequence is TGTGCCAGTAGTAGGGACAGACCAAATCAGCCCCAGCATTTT. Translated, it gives CASSRDRPNQPQHF. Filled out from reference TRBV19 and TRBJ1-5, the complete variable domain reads DGGITQSPKYLFRKEGQNVTLSCEQNLNHDAMYWYRQDPGQGLRLIYYSQIVNDFQKGDIAEGYSVSREKKESFPLTVTSAQKNPTAFYLCASSRDRPNQPQHFGDGTRLSIL.

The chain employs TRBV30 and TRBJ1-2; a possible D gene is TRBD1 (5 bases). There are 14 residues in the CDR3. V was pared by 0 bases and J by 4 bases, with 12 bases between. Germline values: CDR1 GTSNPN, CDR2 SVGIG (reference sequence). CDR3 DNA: TGTGCCTGGAGTGTCGGGGGGTATAGCTATGGCTACACCTTC. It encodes CAWSVGGYSYGYTF.

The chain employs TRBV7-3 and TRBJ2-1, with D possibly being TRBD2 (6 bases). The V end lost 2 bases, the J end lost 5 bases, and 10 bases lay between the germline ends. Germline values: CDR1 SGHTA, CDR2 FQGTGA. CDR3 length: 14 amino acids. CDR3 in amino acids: CASSLPGLHNEQFF. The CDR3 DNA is TGTGCCAGCAGCTTACCGGGACTGCACAATGAGCAGTTCTTC.